This T cell receptor (beta chain) originates from a study of cytomegalovirus exposure and HLA in healthy donors. Whole-study context: A preliminary data release comprised roughly 80 million unique TCRs obtained from HLA-typed donors. Study observations and caveats: For most TCR sequences rarity was the rule, although some public TCRs occurred in many donors. Previously analyzed data showed that most TCR beta V segments were productive at a frequency of about 87% or about 30%.

Germline V CDR1 and CDR2: MDHEN, SYDVKM. The trim removed 8 bases at V and 2 bases at J, leaving 8 bases unmatched. This CDR3 spans 14 amino acids. In regard to this clone: No antigen is known for it.

A multiplex PCR was run with 60 Vbeta primers and 13 Jbeta primers. Clones were read by immunoSEQ multiplex PCR, and TCRdb kept only the in-frame ones, dropping some. Of about 210,000 clones listed, about 88% were seen once; the top ten hold less than 0.35%. Sequencing was performed on PBMCs. This rearrangement joins TRBV28 to TRBJ1-1, with TRBD1 identical over 7 bases. This clonotype was sampled from a woman in her 30s in good health and CMV-seronegative. The DNA of the CDR3 is TGTGCCAGCTTCAACAGGGGTTTAAACACTGAAGCTTTCTTT. This gives the protein CASFNRGLNTEAFF.